Detailed here is one TCR beta chain. In this sample, this clonotype turned up a few times. What this receptor recognizes is not known. The record has no base qualities; no much larger clone is one base away. This record comes from a study of blood T cells in healthy people across ages (dated by TCRdb to between 2014 and 2016). The study in broad terms: In model experiments, template switching captured about one uniquely barcoded TCR beta cDNA molecule for every two T cells. Age-related changes in TCR beta repertoire diversity were measured in the study by deep sequencing normalized with unique cDNA molecular identifiers. The donors were divided into four age groups: young (average around 16 years), middle-aged (almost 40), aged (around 67) and long-lived (nearly 85). The study analyzed two additional independent replicas of 1 million unique cDNA reads from the same blood draw for two donors, one aged 18 to 29 and one aged 80 or older. Results the study describes overall, beyond this receptor: Estimates of total diversity based on one million sequenced T cells were regarded as lower bounds and as underestimates. Observed TCR beta diversity correlated strongly with the percentage of naive T cells measured by flow cytometry. Since profiling was done on bulk unsorted PBMCs, naive and antigen-experienced compartments could not be conclusively compared. Compared with the aged group, the long-lived group had more naive CD4+ T cells, fewer expanded clones and increased TCR diversity, a pattern suggesting age selection. Because the CMV infection status of the donors was unknown, age-related changes in expanded clonotypes may potentially have been confounded. As age increased, observed TCR beta diversity per million T cells dropped in a roughly linear way, and a significant reduction was already evident by age roughly 36.

CDR1 and CDR2 (SNHLY, FYNNEI) derive from the germline V gene. Its CDR3 holds 15 amino acids, cysteine through phenylalanine. The kept DNA is CDR3 alone, 45 bases in frame from the first base. Relative to germline, V is 6 bases shorter and J is 4 bases shorter, with 17 bases between their ends. The library relied on 5' RACE. The sequencer was an Illumina HiSeq 2500. A second roughly 6 to 12 cycle PCR used a sample-barcoded 5' primer and a J-beta primer mix. A unique molecular identifier was introduced onto each TCR beta cDNA molecule by a template-switch 5' adaptor carrying 12 random nucleotides. Each sample yielded at least 2.5 million CDR3-containing paired-end reads. The Mint cDNA synthesis kit, primed by a TRBC-specific oligonucleotide, was used to synthesize first-strand cDNA from all RNA. All cDNA was treated with uracil-DNA glycosylase and then went through a first 18-cycle PCR with the universal primers M1SS and BC2_uni_R. In the source study's methods: Normalization of each sample was performed by random selection of 1 million high-quality reads, each carrying a distinct molecular identifier. Reads with shared molecular identifiers were discarded instead of being binned into consensus sequences. MiTCR, set to a Q25 quality threshold and the strictest error-elimination algorithm, was used for CDR3 identification, clonotype clustering and error correction. A nonparametric unseen species model with Euler transformation was used to estimate lower-bound total TCR beta diversity. TCRdb reran the public reads through fastp at Q25 and MiXCR, keeping productive beta chains. Rows matching on CDR3 protein sequence are summarized as one entry with the most common DNA and genes. It is TCRdb's table, rather than the study itself, that gives the V and J calls and clone size. Within this sample are more than 450,000 distinct CDR3 sequences, with 27% of them counted one time only. The top ten clones comprise roughly 3.5% of the sample.

The donors were 40 or so Caucasian individuals from Russia, aged about 6 to 95 years, who were systemically healthy. Each donor gave roughly 9.5 milliliters of peripheral blood, collected into EDTA-treated Vacutainer tubes. Ficoll-Paque density-gradient centrifugation was used to isolate PBMCs, with at least 6.5 million per sample. Total RNA, at least 5 micrograms per sample, was extracted from PBMCs with Trizol reagent. The percentages of naive CD45RAhigh/CD27high T cells were determined by flow cytometry on a PBMC aliquot from every donor. These data were also filed under a second study, of T cells of mothers and their children. Per the second study: Donors were nine systemically healthy Caucasian individuals: three mothers and their six children. cDNA synthesis used all of the extracted RNA, with around 1.4 ug of RNA in each 15 ul reaction. In the second PCR, sample barcodes and 2-4 random nucleotides were introduced via the M1S primer. Over 8 million TCR beta CDR3 reads were obtained for each mother, and 2.7 million or so reads were obtained for each child. Thymic selection shapes the output of TCR recombination in a similar way in related and unrelated pairs, and inherited differences have a minor effect. Normalized repertoire overlap was always slightly but never significantly higher in related than unrelated mother-child pairs. No persistent microchimeric T cell clones were detected, at a sensitivity of approximately 90 clones per million clonotypes. In the study, deep NGS was used to compare the TCR beta repertoires of mothers and children, and features distinguishing related mother-child pairs from unrelated individuals were sought. Mothers averaged roughly 40 +/- 4 years of age and children averaged about 12 +/- 4 years. After adapter ligation was performed with NEBNext reagents, the libraries were sequenced on an Illumina HiSeq 2000 with 100+100 nt paired-end reads. To prevent cross-contamination, the mother and child libraries were prepared one month apart and sequenced in separate runs. For each donor, between roughly 500,000 and 2,100,000 distinct TCR beta clonotypes were identified. Naive TCR beta clonotypes were estimated from low-frequency clonotypes matched to each donor's FACS-determined naive share, without sorting.

The sample taken for sequencing was blood. The source is a boy aged 2 to 10 in good health. The chain is encoded by TRBV2 joined to TRBJ2-3; TRBD2 is a weak D gene call, 6 bases matching. Here is the DNA: TGTGCCAGCAGCCCTTGGAGGGGAGGCTCAGATACGCAGTATTTT. This codes for CASSPWRGGSDTQYF.